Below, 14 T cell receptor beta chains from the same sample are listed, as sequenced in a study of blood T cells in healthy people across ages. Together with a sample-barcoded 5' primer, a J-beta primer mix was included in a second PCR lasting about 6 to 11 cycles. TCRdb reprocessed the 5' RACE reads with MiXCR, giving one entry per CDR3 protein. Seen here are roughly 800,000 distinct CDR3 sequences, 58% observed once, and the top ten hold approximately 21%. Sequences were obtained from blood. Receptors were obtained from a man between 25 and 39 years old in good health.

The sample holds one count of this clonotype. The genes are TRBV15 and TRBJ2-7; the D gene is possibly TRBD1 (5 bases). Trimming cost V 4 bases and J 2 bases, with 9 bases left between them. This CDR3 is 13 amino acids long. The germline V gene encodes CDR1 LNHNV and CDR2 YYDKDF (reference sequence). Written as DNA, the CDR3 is TGTGCCACCAGCAAACAGGTGACCTACGAGCAGTACTTC. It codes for CATSKQVTYEQYF. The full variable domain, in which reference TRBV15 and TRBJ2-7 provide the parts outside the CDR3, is DAMVIQNPRYQVTQFGKPVTLSCSQTLNHNVMYWYQQKSSQAPKLLFHYYDKDFNNEADTPDNFQSRRPNTSFCFLDIRSPGLGDTAMYLCATSKQVTYEQYFGPGTRLTVT.

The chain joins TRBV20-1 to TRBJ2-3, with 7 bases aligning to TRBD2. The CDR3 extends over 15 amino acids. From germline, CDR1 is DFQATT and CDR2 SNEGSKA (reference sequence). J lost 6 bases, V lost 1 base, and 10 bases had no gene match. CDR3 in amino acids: CSARVSLAVRDTQYF. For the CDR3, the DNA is TGCAGTGCTAGAGTTAGTCTAGCGGTTCGGGATACGCAGTATTTT.

The CDR3: CASSRDRGGYNEQFF. CDR3 bases: TGCGCCAGCAGTCGGGACAGGGGGGGGTACAATGAGCAGTTCTTC. The V call is TRBV4-3, the J call TRBJ2-1; TRBD1 matches 11 bases. Trimming at V came to 6 bases and at J to 4 bases, leaving 5 bases not matched to a gene. Germline loops: CDR1 LGHNA, CDR2 YSLEER. The CDR3 totals 15 residues.

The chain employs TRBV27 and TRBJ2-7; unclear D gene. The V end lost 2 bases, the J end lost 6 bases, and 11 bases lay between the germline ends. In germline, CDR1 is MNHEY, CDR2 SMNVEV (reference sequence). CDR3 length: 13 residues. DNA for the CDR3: TGTGCCAGCAGTTTAAACGTAGCTGGCGAGCAGTACTTC. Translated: CASSLNVAGEQYF.

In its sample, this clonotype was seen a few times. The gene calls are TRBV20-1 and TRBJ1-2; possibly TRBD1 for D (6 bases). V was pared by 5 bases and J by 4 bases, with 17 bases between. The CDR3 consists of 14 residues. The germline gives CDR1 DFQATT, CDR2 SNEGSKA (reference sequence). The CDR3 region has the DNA TGCAGTGCTGGGCACGGTTCAGGGGCCTATGGCTACACCTTC. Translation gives CSAGHGSGAYGYTF.

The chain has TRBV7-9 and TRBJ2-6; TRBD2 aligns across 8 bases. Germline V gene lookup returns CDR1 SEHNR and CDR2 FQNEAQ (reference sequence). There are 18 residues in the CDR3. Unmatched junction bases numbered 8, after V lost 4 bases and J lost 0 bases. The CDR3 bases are TGTGCCAGCAGCTCGGGGGGGGCAGCGAACTCTGGGGCCAACGTCCTGACTTTC. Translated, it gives CASSSGGAANSGANVLTF.

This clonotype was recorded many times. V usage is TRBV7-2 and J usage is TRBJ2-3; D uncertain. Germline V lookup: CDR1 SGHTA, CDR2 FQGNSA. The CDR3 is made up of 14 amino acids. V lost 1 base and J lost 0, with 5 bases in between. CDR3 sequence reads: CASSLGVSTDTQYF. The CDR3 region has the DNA TGTGCCAGCAGCTTAGGGGTTAGCACAGATACGCAGTATTTT.

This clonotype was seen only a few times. The CDR3 loop is CSARVPSGTYGEQFF. CDR3 nucleotides: TGCAGTGCTAGAGTCCCTAGCGGGACGTATGGTGAGCAGTTCTTC. The rearrangement uses TRBV20-1 and TRBJ2-1; TRBD2 aligns across 9 bases. After removal of 1 base from V and 9 bases from J, the junction contained 10 bases not matched to a gene. The CDR3 loop spans 15 amino acids. Germline loops: CDR1 DFQATT, CDR2 SNEGSKA (reference sequence).

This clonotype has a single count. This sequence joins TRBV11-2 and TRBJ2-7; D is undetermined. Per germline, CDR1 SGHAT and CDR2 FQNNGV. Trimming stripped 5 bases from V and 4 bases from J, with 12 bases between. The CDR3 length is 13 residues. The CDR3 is CASSQSTLYEQYF. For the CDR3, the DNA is TGTGCCAGCAGCCAAAGTACCTTATACGAGCAGTACTTC.

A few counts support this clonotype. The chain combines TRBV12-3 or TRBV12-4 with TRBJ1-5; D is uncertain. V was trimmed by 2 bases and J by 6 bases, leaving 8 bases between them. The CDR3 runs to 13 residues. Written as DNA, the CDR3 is TGTGCCAGCAGTTTAAATGAGGGTCAGCCCCAGCATTTT. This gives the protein CASSLNEGQPQHF.

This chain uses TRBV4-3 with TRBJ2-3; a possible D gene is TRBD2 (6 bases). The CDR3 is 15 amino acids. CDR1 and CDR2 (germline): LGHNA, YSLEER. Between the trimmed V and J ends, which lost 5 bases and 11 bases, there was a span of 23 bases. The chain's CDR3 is CASSVGALTREMQYF. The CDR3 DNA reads TGCGCCAGCAGCGTAGGTGCCTTGACTAGGGAGATGCAGTATTTT.

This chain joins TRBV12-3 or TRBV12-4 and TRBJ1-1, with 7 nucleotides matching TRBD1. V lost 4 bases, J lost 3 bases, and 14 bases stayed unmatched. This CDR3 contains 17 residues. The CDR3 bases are TGTGCCAGCAGTTCCAGTCGAAGCGGGACAGACGACACTGAAGCTTTCTTT. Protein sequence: CASSSSRSGTDDTEAFF.

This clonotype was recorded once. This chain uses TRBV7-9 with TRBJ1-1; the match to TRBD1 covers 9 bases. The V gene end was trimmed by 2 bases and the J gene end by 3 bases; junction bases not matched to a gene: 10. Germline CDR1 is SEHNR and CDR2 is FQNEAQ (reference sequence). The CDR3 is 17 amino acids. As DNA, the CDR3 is TGTGCCAGCAGCTTAAGGGGACAGGGTGTAAAGTACACTGAAGCTTTCTTT. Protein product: CASSLRGQGVKYTEAFF.

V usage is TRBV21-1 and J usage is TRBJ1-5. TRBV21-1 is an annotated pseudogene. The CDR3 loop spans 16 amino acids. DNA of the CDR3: TGTGCCAGCAGCACAAAAAACCGGCAGGGTGAACAGCCCCAGCATTTT. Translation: CASSTKNRQGEQPQHF.